These 30 T cell receptor beta chains share one sample of origin, sequenced in a study of blood T cell repertoires in COVID-19. Method: immunoSEQ multiplex PCR; TCRdb's copy keeps in-frame clones and lacks some. The sample carries under 150,000 clones, roughly 85% recorded once. The sequencing input was PBMCs or T cells enriched from blood (not recorded which). The origin of the receptors is a woman in her forties or fifties who had recovered from COVID-19.

The genes are TRBV7-8 and TRBJ2-1, with TRBD2 as a possible D gene (6 bases). V lost 5 bases and J lost 0, with 14 bases in between. The V gene's germline CDR1 is SGHVS and CDR2 FQNEAQ. This CDR3 is 16 amino acids long. CDR3 loop: CASSPGGGSSYNEQFF. CDR3 coding DNA: TGTGCCAGCAGCCCAGGTGGGGGGAGCTCCTACAATGAGCAGTTCTTC.

This clone was seen only once. This chain uses TRBV27 with TRBJ2-3, with TRBD2 identical over 7 bases. After removal of 6 bases from V and 1 base from J, the junction contained 1 base not matched to a gene. This CDR3 has 13 amino acids. Per the germline V gene, CDR1 is MNHEY and CDR2 is SMNVEV (reference sequence). CDR3 coding DNA: TGTGCCAGCAGCGGACTAGGCACAGATACGCAGTATTTT. Its protein is CASSGLGTDTQYF.

On this clone: Other DNA sequences of this sample code for an identical CDR3. The chain links TRBV5-1 to TRBJ1-5; the match to TRBD1 covers 11 bases. Germline V gives CDR1 SGHRS, CDR2 YFSETQ. The CDR3 is 16 amino acids. With V trimmed by 0 bases and J by 4 bases, 3 bases remained unmatched. The CDR3 spells CASSLDGTGGNQPQHF. The CDR3 nucleotides read TGCGCCAGCAGCTTGGATGGGACAGGGGGGAATCAGCCCCAGCATTTT.

This chain's CDR3 is CASSRRGQGVSYNSPLHF. The CDR3 coding sequence is TGTGCCAGCAGCAGACGAGGACAGGGGGTCTCCTATAATTCACCCCTCCACTTT. The gene calls are TRBV11-3 and TRBJ1-6, with 10 bases that match TRBD1. The CDR3 runs to 18 residues. CDR1 SGHNT and CDR2 YENEEA come from the germline V gene. With 5 bases clipped from V and 0 bases from J, the junction kept 7 bases outside the gene matches.

Concerning this clone itself: The germline gene is not matched at one end of the junction; a read error may be the cause. The chain is built from TRBV6-5 and TRBJ2-1; tentatively, D is TRBD2 (6 bases). This CDR3 region has 13 residues. Germline lookup yields CDR1 MNHEY and CDR2 SVGAGI. The CDR3 DNA reads as TGTGGGGGTTCGGAGGGCCGATACACTGAGCAGTTCTTC. Encoded protein: CGGSEGRYTEQFF.

V usage is TRBV6-5 and J usage is TRBJ1-2, with D unclear. Per germline, CDR1 MNHEY and CDR2 SVGAGI. V dropped 0 bases and J dropped 4 bases, with 12 bases sitting between them. The CDR3 extends over 15 amino acids. The DNA for the CDR3 is TGTGCCAGCAGTTACTCGGGCTCCAGCCGCTATGGCTACACCTTC. Translated: CASSYSGSSRYGYTF.

V and J are TRBV19 and TRBJ2-7, with D tentatively TRBD2 (6 bases). Germline values: CDR1 LNHDA, CDR2 SQIVND (reference sequence). The CDR3 spans 12 residues. V lost 3 bases to trimming and J lost 3 bases, with 6 bases between them. The CDR3 coding sequence is TGTGCCAGTAGTATGCGGGACTACGAGCAGTACTTC. Translation gives CASSMRDYEQYF. The entire variable domain, with the rest obtained from reference TRBV19 and TRBJ2-7, is as follows: DGGITQSPKYLFRKEGQNVTLSCEQNLNHDAMYWYRQDPGQGLRLIYYSQIVNDFQKGDIAEGYSVSREKKESFPLTVTSAQKNPTAFYLCASSMRDYEQYFGPGTRLTVT.

The V call is TRBV19, the J call TRBJ2-2, with a weak D call TRBD1 (6 bases). Trimming took off 7 bases at V and 0 bases at J, with 15 bases between the two ends. Germline V CDR1 and CDR2: LNHDA, SQIVND (reference sequence). The CDR3 is 16 residues long. The CDR3 region is CASTTPQGANTGELFF. In DNA, the CDR3 is TGTGCCAGTACTACGCCACAGGGCGCGAACACCGGGGAGCTGTTTTTT.

This sequence joins TRBV5-1 and TRBJ1-1; the D gene is possibly TRBD1 (5 bases). CDR3 length: 15 residues. Germline assignment: CDR1 SGHRS and CDR2 YFSETQ. V was trimmed by 0 bases and J by 7 bases, leaving 16 bases between them. For the CDR3, the DNA is TGCGCCAGCAGCTTGGAGAGGTCGGACACAGGTGAAGCTTTCTTT. Translation gives CASSLERSDTGEAFF.

The chain joins TRBV21-1 to TRBJ2-1; the table's TRBD2 call for D was not verified on the DNA. TRBV21-1 is assigned pseudogene status. This CDR3 comprises 16 residues. CDR3 bases: TGTGCCAGCAGCAACCCTGGACTCCAATTCTACAATGAGCAGTTCTTC. Its translation: CASSNPGLQFYNEQFF.

The CDR3 here is CASSEEGRQYF. CDR3 sequence (DNA): TGTGCCAGCAGTGAGGAGGGACGGCAGTACTTC. The chain is built from TRBV2 and TRBJ2-7; the D gene is possibly TRBD2 (6 bases). The CDR3 covers 11 residues. Germline lookup yields CDR1 SNHLY and CDR2 FYNNEI. V dropped 3 bases and J dropped 9 bases, with 9 bases sitting between them.

This clone appeared a few times. V is TRBV5-1 and J is TRBJ1-3; TRBD1 matches 9 bases. The CDR3 extends over 16 amino acids. V gave up 5 bases and J gave up 4 bases; unmatched junction bases: 10. Germline assignment: CDR1 SGHRS and CDR2 YFSETQ. The CDR3 DNA follows: TGCGCCAGCAGACCGTGGACAGGGGCGGGCGGAAACACCATATATTTT. It specifies CASRPWTGAGGNTIYF.

The V call is TRBV3-1 (or the pseudogene TRBV3-2), the J call TRBJ2-1; a possible D gene is TRBD1 (6 bases). The CDR3 contains 14 residues. Trimming shortened V by 4 bases and J by 2 bases, and 9 bases separated the two germline ends. Germline values: CDR1 LGHDT, CDR2 YNNKEL (reference sequence). DNA for the CDR3: TGTGCCAGCAGCCCGAAGGGGGCCTACAATGAGCAGTTCTTC. Protein product: CASSPKGAYNEQFF.

The chain combines TRBV19 with TRBJ1-1; D not certain. The CDR3 runs to 11 residues. CDR1 and CDR2 from the germline V gene are LNHDA and SQIVND (reference sequence). The germline V and J ends were trimmed by 7 bases and 4 bases, with 7 bases remaining between them. DNA for the CDR3: TGTGCCAGTAACGGAGGCACTGAAGCTTTCTTT. This translates into CASNGGTEAFF.

The chain carries TRBV19 and TRBJ2-7; TRBD1 might be the D (6 bases). The CDR3 has 15 amino acids. The V and J ends lost 4 bases and 2 bases respectively, with 15 bases between them. Germline V gives CDR1 LNHDA, CDR2 SQIVND (reference sequence). Here the CDR3 reads CASSTLLRGPYEQYF. Here the CDR3 DNA reads TGTGCCAGTAGTACCCTTCTCAGGGGTCCCTACGAGCAGTACTTC. The variable domain in full, completed from reference TRBV19 and TRBJ2-7, reads DGGITQSPKYLFRKEGQNVTLSCEQNLNHDAMYWYRQDPGQGLRLIYYSQIVNDFQKGDIAEGYSVSREKKESFPLTVTSAQKNPTAFYLCASSTLLRGPYEQYFGPGTRLTVT.

The V call is TRBV4-2, the J call TRBJ2-7; TRBD1 matches at 11 bases. CDR3 length equals 18 residues. Per germline, CDR1 LGHNA and CDR2 YNFKEQ. V shed 2 bases and J 7 bases; nucleotides not matched to a gene: 16. In nucleotides, the CDR3 is TGTGCCAGCAGCCAAATGGAGGTCCGTGGACAGGGGGCATGGGAGCAGTACTTC. It codes for CASSQMEVRGQGAWEQYF.

This chain uses TRBV7-9 with TRBJ1-5, with D unclear. The V gene's germline CDR1 is SEHNR and CDR2 FQNEAQ (reference sequence). The CDR3 contains 15 residues. V dropped 5 bases and J dropped 2 bases, with 13 bases sitting between them. In DNA form, the CDR3 reads TGTGCCAGCAGCCCGATAGCGGGCCGCAATCAGCCCCAGCATTTT. Residues: CASSPIAGRNQPQHF.

The J gene is TRBJ2-1, the V gene TRBV9; no firm D call. Germline lookup yields CDR1 SGDLS and CDR2 YYNGEE. This CDR3 contains 13 residues. V dropped 0 bases and J dropped 8 bases, with 9 bases sitting between them. The CDR3 bases are TGTGCCAGCAGCGTAGCAGGATTTGATGAGCAGTTCTTC. It specifies CASSVAGFDEQFF.

The table lists this clone with a few counts. The chain carries TRBV9 and TRBJ1-2; TRBD1 matches at 7 bases. CDR3 length: 14 residues. The germline V gene encodes CDR1 SGDLS and CDR2 YYNGEE. The V gene end was trimmed by 3 bases and the J gene end by 2 bases; junction bases not matched to a gene: 4. CDR3 protein: CASSAGGSNYGYTF. The CDR3 coding sequence is TGTGCCAGCAGCGCAGGGGGATCAAACTATGGCTACACCTTC.

This clone turned up a few times. The genes are TRBV2 and TRBJ2-7, with TRBD1 matching 9 bases. Germline V gene lookup returns CDR1 SNHLY and CDR2 FYNNEI. The CDR3 covers 14 residues. V shed 0 bases, J shed 12 bases, and the junction held 9 bases outside the gene matches. CDR3 sequence: CASSEAGTGWRVYF. The CDR3, as DNA: TGTGCCAGCAGTGAAGCCGGGACAGGGTGGAGGGTGTACTTC.

The chain has TRBV2 and TRBJ1-4; TRBD1 is a possible D gene (6 bases). V shed 5 bases and J shed 0 bases, with 19 bases lying between them. Per the germline V gene, CDR1 is SNHLY and CDR2 is FYNNEI. The CDR3 runs to 18 residues. The CDR3 region is CASSKRGQRLATNEKLFF. CDR3 in DNA: TGTGCCAGCAGTAAGCGAGGACAGAGACTTGCAACTAATGAAAAACTGTTTTTT.

The rearrangement uses TRBV4-2 and TRBJ2-3; 7 bases map to TRBD2. CDR3 size: 17 residues. Unmatched junction bases numbered 10, after V lost 0 bases and J lost 4 bases. Germline lookup yields CDR1 LGHNA and CDR2 YNFKEQ. CDR3 DNA: TGTGCCAGCAGCCAAGAAGCGGGACCCAGGCCCCCAGATACGCAGTATTTT. Its translation: CASSQEAGPRPPDTQYF.

This clone has a handful of counts. The chain combines TRBV27 with TRBJ2-1, with TRBD2 identical over 8 bases. The CDR3 covers 15 residues. CDR1 is MNHEY and CDR2 is SMNVEV in the germline V gene (reference sequence). The V and J ends lost 5 bases and 8 bases, in that order; junction bases with no gene match: 11. The CDR3 bases are TGTGCCAGCAGTCTACTGGCGGGGGGCGGCGATGAGCAGTTCTTC. Translated, it gives CASSLLAGGGDEQFF.

The chain couples TRBV10-3 to TRBJ1-2; 9 positions match TRBD1. Looked up from germline, CDR1 is ENHRY and CDR2 is SYGVKD. Germline trimming cut 8 bases from V and 2 bases from J; bases unmatched to any gene: 6. There are 14 residues in the CDR3. CDR3 sequence (DNA): TGTGCCATCCTCGAGGACAGGGGAAACTATGGCTACACCTTC. Translated: CAILEDRGNYGYTF.

This clone was observed a single time. Distinct nucleotide sequences in the sample also encode this CDR3. The CDR3 loop reads CASSLAAEQPQHF. DNA of the CDR3: TGCGCCAGCAGCTTGGCGGCGGAACAGCCCCAGCATTTT. The chain employs TRBV5-1 and TRBJ1-5; D gene unclear. The CDR3 consists of 13 residues. Germline-derived CDR1 and CDR2 are SGHRS and YFSETQ. V shed 0 bases and J shed 7 bases, with 8 bases lying between them.

This chain uses TRBV20-1 with TRBJ2-5; D remains unclear. CDR3 length: 9 residues. The V and J ends lost 1 base and 12 bases respectively, with 6 bases between them. Germline V gene lookup returns CDR1 DFQATT and CDR2 SNEGSKA (reference sequence). The CDR3 nucleotides read TGCAGTGCTAGAGGTCCGGAGTACTTC. Residues: CSARGPEYF.

This chain joins TRBV9 and TRBJ2-3; 10 bases fit TRBD2. Germline loops: CDR1 SGDLS, CDR2 YYNGEE. The CDR3 length is 16 residues. The J segment lost 6 bases and the V segment lost 0 bases, leaving 7 bases of the junction unmatched. This CDR3 is CASSVGSGGTGDTQYF. The CDR3, as DNA: TGTGCCAGCAGCGTAGGTAGCGGGGGGACGGGGGATACGCAGTATTTT. The whole variable domain, remainder taken from reference TRBV9 and TRBJ2-3, is DSGVTQTPKHLITATGQRVTLRCSPRSGDLSVYWYQQSLDQGLQFLIQYYNGEERAKGNILERFSAQQFPDLHSELNLSSLELGDSALYFCASSVGSGGTGDTQYFGPGTRLTVL.

This chain links TRBV2 with TRBJ1-5; no clear D gene. Germline CDR1 is SNHLY and CDR2 is FYNNEI. This CDR3 spans 13 amino acids. V lost 0 bases and J lost 3, with 3 bases in between. CDR3 in amino acids: CASSEALNQPQHF. The DNA for the CDR3 is TGTGCCAGCAGTGAAGCTCTCAATCAGCCCCAGCATTTT. Looking up the rest from reference TRBV2 and TRBJ1-5 gives the full variable domain: EPEVTQTPSHQVTQMGQEVILRCVPISNHLYFYWYRQILGQKVEFLVSFYNNEISEKSEIFDDQFSVERPDGSNFTLKIRSTKLEDSAMYFCASSEALNQPQHFGDGTRLSIL.

The chain joins TRBV18 to TRBJ2-7; possibly TRBD1 for D (6 bases). Trimming removed 0 bases from V and 7 bases from J, with 13 bases in between. CDR1 and CDR2 from the germline V gene are KGHSH and LQKENI. CDR3 length equals 14 residues. Written as DNA, the CDR3 is TGTGCCAGCTCACCACCGAGTAAGGGGGAAGAGCAGTACTTC. Translated, it gives CASSPPSKGEEQYF.

The rearrangement links TRBV7-9 to TRBJ2-3, with 11 nucleotides matching TRBD2. The germline CDR1 and CDR2 sequences are SEHNR and FQNEAQ (reference sequence). V lost 1 base and J lost 0; bases outside the gene matches: 0. This CDR3 is built from 16 residues. The CDR3 DNA sequence: TGTGCCAGCAGCTTAGGACTAGCGGGAAGCACAGATACGCAGTATTTT. It specifies CASSLGLAGSTDTQYF.